These T cell receptor beta chains were read from a single sample in a study of T cells expressing NK-cell markers. TCRdb re-analyzed the 5' RACE reads; it lists each CDR3 protein once, without DNA. The data include about 390,000 distinct CDR3 sequences; the top ten clones carry around 11%. Sequencing was performed on blood T cells: a sorted CD56 or NKG2C T cell subset, CD4+ or CD8+ T cells, or bulk PBMC T cells (not recorded which). The receptors derive from a woman aged 45-65 years in good health. Both conserved end residues are part of each CDR3.

TRBJ2-7 | TRBV2 | CASIGTYEQYF
TRBJ2-5 | TRBV4-1 | CASSRPGGTQETQYF
TRBJ2-1 | TRBV19 | CASSIGGGRALNEQFF
TRBJ1-2 | TRBV7-2 | CASSPTDGEVYGYTF
TRBJ1-3 | TRBV4-1 | CASSHPTAQGNTIYF
TRBJ2-2 | TRBV25-1 | CASSELDSNPNTGELFF
TRBJ1-3 | TRBV10-2 | CASSETGASSGNTIYF
TRBJ2-1 | TRBV7-9 | CASSLENSDEQFF
TRBJ2-1 | TRBV4-1 | CASSQVVLGRWNEQFF
TRBJ1-2 | TRBV11-1 | CASSLNGIGYTF
TRBJ2-1 | TRBV5-5 | CASSLEMTSGVYNEQFF
TRBJ2-5 | TRBV12-3/TRBV12-4 | CASSPLLAGQETQYF
TRBJ2-1 | TRBV7-9 | CASSSTRTSGDLNEQFF
TRBJ2-7 | TRBV5-1 | CASGTASSYEQYF